The present TCR beta chain was sequenced within a study of T cell repertoires in cytomegalovirus infection. Study-level background: It was the public TCR beta signatures that indicated both CMV infection and matching HLA type. Study-level findings and limits: Dominating the ex vivo response were HLA-C-restricted CMV-specific TCR beta clonotypes. Pooled public TCR beta family frequency picked out CMV carriers with the relevant HLA.

About this clonotype: What it binds is unknown. At one boundary the junction diverges from the germline segment, which might be a read error.

The CDR3 has 16 amino acids. Via MiXCR, TCRdb re-called the reads, giving one row per CDR3 protein. Of approximately 700,000 distinct CDR3 sequences listed, 35% to 45% are singletons. The source material was PBMCs. This clonotype was sampled from a human donor in good health (CMV status not recorded). Some clones in this sample may be carry-over from other donors' samples. The chain couples TRBV5-3 to TRBJ2-1; 15 bases align to TRBD2. TRBV5-3 belongs to the ORF category, with a function that is uncertain. This chain's CDR3 is CASSLSGTSGGSEQFF. DNA of the CDR3: TGTGCCAGCAGCTTGTCAGGGACTAGCGGGGGGAGTGAGCAGTTCTTC.